This T cell receptor beta chain was captured by sequencing in a study of OX40 agonist ivuxolimab in advanced cancers. Study details: Ivuxolimab is a fully human IgG2 antibody that activates OX40 (CD134). Points from the study as a whole: In a subset of nonresponders, normalized T-cell clonal expansion was also low.

Between the trimmed V and J ends, which lost 1 base and 2 bases, there was a span of 12 bases. CDR1 SGHTA and CDR2 FQGNSA come from the germline V gene. This CDR3 contains 15 residues. Excluded were patients having autoimmune disease history or systemic immunosuppression. Blood specimens came from baseline, cycle 4 day 1, and cycle 7 day 1. Measured with immunoSEQ multiplex PCR; TCRdb has only the in-frame clones, and not every one. The sample has tens of thousands of clones; over 80% are singletons. The sample holds one count of this clone. What it binds is not known. The rearrangement joins TRBV7-2 to TRBJ2-7; D call uncertain. This sequence originates from an adult with an advanced solid tumor such as melanoma, head and neck, liver or kidney cancer. This material consisted of CD4+ or CD8+ T cells sorted from blood, taken in a trial of the OX40 agonist ivuxolimab. This chain's CDR3 is CASSLGRASAYEQYF. CDR3 DNA: TGTGCCAGCAGCTTAGGTCGGGCGTCCGCCTACGAGCAGTACTTC.